This TCR beta chain was profiled in a study of blood T cell repertoires in COVID-19. Across the whole study: From T cells, B-cell-depleted T cells, or PBMCs came the material, which was cDNA or gDNA.

The germline V and J ends were trimmed by 0 bases and 2 bases, with 11 bases remaining between them. CDR1 is LGHNA and CDR2 is YSLEER in the germline V gene. CDR3 length equals 16 residues. The protocol was immunoSEQ multiplex PCR, while the TCRdb copy is restricted to in-frame clones and leaves out a portion. This table holds 130,000 to 150,000 clones, about 79% found once. The chain couples TRBV4-3 to TRBJ1-5, with D possibly being TRBD1 (5 bases). This sequence was found in a man aged 55 to 69 with active or convalescent COVID-19. The source material was peripheral blood. The CDR3 bases are TGCGCCAGCAGCCAAGATCGGGGGGGTGGCAATCAGCCCCAGCATTTT. Its protein product is CASSQDRGGGNQPQHF.